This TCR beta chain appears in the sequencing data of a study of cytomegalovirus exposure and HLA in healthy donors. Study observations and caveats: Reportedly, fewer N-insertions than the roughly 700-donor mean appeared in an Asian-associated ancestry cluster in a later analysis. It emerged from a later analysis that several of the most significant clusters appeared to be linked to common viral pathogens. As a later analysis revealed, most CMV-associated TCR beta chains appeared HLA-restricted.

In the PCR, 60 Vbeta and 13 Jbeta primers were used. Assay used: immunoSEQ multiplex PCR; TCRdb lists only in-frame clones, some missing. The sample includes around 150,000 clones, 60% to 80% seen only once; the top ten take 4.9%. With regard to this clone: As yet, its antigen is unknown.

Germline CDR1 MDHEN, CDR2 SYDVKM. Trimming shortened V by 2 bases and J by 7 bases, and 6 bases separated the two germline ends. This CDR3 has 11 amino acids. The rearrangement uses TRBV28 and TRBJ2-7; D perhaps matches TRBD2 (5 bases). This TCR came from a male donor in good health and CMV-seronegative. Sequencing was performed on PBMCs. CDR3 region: CASSLSGEQYF. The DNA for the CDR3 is TGTGCCAGCAGTTTAAGCGGAGAGCAGTACTTC.